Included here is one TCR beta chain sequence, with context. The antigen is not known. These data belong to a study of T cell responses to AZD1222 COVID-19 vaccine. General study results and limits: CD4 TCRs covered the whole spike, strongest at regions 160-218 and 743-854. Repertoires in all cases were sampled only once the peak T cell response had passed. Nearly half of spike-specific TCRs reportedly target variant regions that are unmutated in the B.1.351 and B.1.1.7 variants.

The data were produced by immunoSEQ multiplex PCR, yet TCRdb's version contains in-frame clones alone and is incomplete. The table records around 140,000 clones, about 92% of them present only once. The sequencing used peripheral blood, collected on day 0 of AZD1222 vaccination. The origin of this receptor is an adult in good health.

CDR3 DNA sequence: TGTGCCAGCAGCTTAGTCGGGACAGGGGGTTGGAGTAATGAGCAGTTCTTC. Its translation: CASSLVGTGGWSNEQFF. This rearrangement joins TRBV7-2 to TRBJ2-1; 11 nucleotides match TRBD1. CDR1 is SGHTA, CDR2 FQGNSA, per germline. This CDR3 contains 17 residues. The V and J ends lost 1 base and 7 bases, in that order; junction bases with no gene match: 9.